The next 12 T cell receptor beta chains were all read from a single sample in a study of cytomegalovirus exposure and HLA in healthy donors (dated by TCRdb to 2017 to 2019). Libraries were made using the immunoSEQ multiplex PCR assay. For the multiplex PCR, a mixture combining 60 forward primers for TCR Vbeta segments and 13 reverse primers for TCR Jbeta segments was used. TCRdb provides this immuneACCESS table in a form limited to in-frame rearrangements. Some clones are lacking; in checked studies, under half of them reflect an unresolved V gene, and why the rest are absent is not known. In all, the sample holds about 6,600 clones, and roughly 51% of those were seen once. The top ten clonotypes cover 5.8% of the sample. Material: PBMCs. These receptors were obtained from a man aged 25-45 years in good health and CMV-seropositive.

The V call is TRBV30, the J call TRBJ2-4; D uncertain. V lost 0 bases, J lost 0 bases, and 21 bases lay in between. Germline V gene sequence: CDR1 GTSNPN, CDR2 SVGIG (reference sequence). The CDR3 runs 19 residues. The CDR3 nucleotides are TGTGCCTGGAGTGTACGAGGTATTGGGTTGCTTCTAGCCAAAAACATTCAGTACTTC. Protein product: CAWSVRGIGLLLAKNIQYF.

The chain has TRBV7-6 and TRBJ1-1, with D tentatively TRBD1 (5 bases). This CDR3 is built from 13 residues. Germline V CDR1 and CDR2: SGHVS, FNYEAQ. Trimming cost V 1 base and J 4 bases, with 7 bases left between them. As DNA, the CDR3 is TGTGCCAGCAGCTTAGTAGGGGTCACTGAAGCTTTCTTT. It yields the protein CASSLVGVTEAFF.

V usage is TRBV29-1 and J usage is TRBJ1-2; D might be TRBD1 (6 bases). Germline assignment: CDR1 SQVTM and CDR2 ANQGSEA. Deletions cut 6 bases from V and 2 bases from J, with 19 bases between. The CDR3 spans 15 residues. CDR3 sequence reads: CSVIRDTSPNYGYTF. In DNA form, the CDR3 reads TGCAGCGTGATCCGGGACACCAGCCCAAACTATGGCTACACCTTC.

This clone was observed a single time. The CDR3 loop reads CSVSRGNTEAFF. The CDR3 bases are TGCAGCGTGAGCCGGGGAAACACTGAAGCTTTCTTT. This chain joins TRBV29-1 and TRBJ1-1; no definite D call. The CDR3 is made up of 12 amino acids. V was clipped by 6 bases and J by 2 bases, with 10 bases between them. The germline V gene encodes CDR1 SQVTM and CDR2 ANQGSEA.

The chain is built from TRBV10-3 and TRBJ2-7; a possible D gene is TRBD1 (5 bases). The germline V and J ends were trimmed by 2 bases and 4 bases, with 15 bases remaining between them. The CDR3 contains 15 residues. Germline V gives CDR1 ENHRY, CDR2 SYGVKD. CDR3 in amino acids: CAISEPNKGRYEQYF. For the CDR3, the DNA is TGTGCCATCAGTGAGCCAAACAAGGGGCGTTACGAGCAGTACTTC.

The V call is TRBV29-1, the J call TRBJ1-4; weak D call: TRBD1 (5 bases). This CDR3 has 13 amino acids. V was shortened by 6 bases and J by 7 bases, with 15 bases between the two germline ends. Germline CDR1 reads SQVTM; CDR2 reads ANQGSEA. The DNA of the CDR3 is TGCAGCGTCGGCACAGGCAGTCTTGAAAAACTGTTTTTT. Protein product: CSVGTGSLEKLFF.

The chain has TRBV25-1 and TRBJ2-7; D perhaps matches TRBD1 (6 bases). This CDR3 comprises 14 residues. Per germline, CDR1 MGHDK and CDR2 SYGVNS. The germline V and J ends were trimmed by 7 bases and 2 bases, with 15 bases remaining between them. In DNA form, the CDR3 reads TGTGCCAGCACCCAGTGGGGGACAACCTACGAGCAGTACTTC. Translating gives CASTQWGTTYEQYF.

This clone was seen only a few times. This chain connects TRBV6-5 to TRBJ2-7; D is perhaps TRBD1 (6 bases). The germline V gene has CDR1 MNHEY and CDR2 SVGAGI. The germline V and J ends were trimmed by 7 bases and 7 bases, with 20 bases remaining between them. The CDR3 has 14 amino acids. CDR3: CASKVGQGKLEQYF. DNA of the CDR3: TGTGCCAGCAAGGTTGGGCAGGGGAAGTTGGAGCAGTACTTC.

About this clone: The junction departs from the called germline gene at one end, perhaps through a read error. The DNA for the CDR3 is TGTGCCAGCAGCGCTAGCAGAGATACGCAGTATTTT. Its protein product is CASSASRDTQYF. The chain is built from TRBV13 and TRBJ2-3; tentative D call: TRBD2 (5 bases). The CDR3 runs 12 residues. CDR1 and CDR2 (germline): PRHDT, FYEKMQ (reference sequence). The whole variable domain, remainder taken from reference TRBV13 and TRBJ2-3, is AAGVIQSPRHLIKEKRETATLKCYPIPRHDTVYWYQQGPGQDPQFLISFYEKMQSDKGSIPDRFSAQQFSDYHSELNMSSLELGDSALYFCASSASRDTQYFGPGTRLTVL.

CDR3 coding DNA: TGCGCCAGCAGCCCTATGGGGCCGGCCTCTGGGGCCAACGTCCTGACTTTC. Its translation is CASSPMGPASGANVLTF. The chain carries TRBV4-1 and TRBJ2-6; D might be TRBD1 (5 bases). The V gene lost 4 bases and the J gene lost 0 bases, with 13 bases spanning the gap. The CDR3 is 17 amino acids. From germline, CDR1 is MGHRA and CDR2 YSYEKL.

This clone was observed a handful of times. The V call is TRBV14, the J call TRBJ2-5, with 10 bases fitting TRBD2. With V trimmed by 1 base and J by 5 bases, 4 bases remained unmatched. CDR1 and CDR2 (germline): SGHDN, FVKESK. CDR3 length: 15 residues. CDR3 DNA sequence: TGTGCCAGCAGCCAAGCACTAGCGGGGCGCGAGACCCAGTACTTC. This gives the protein CASSQALAGRETQYF.

The sample holds one count of this clone. An end of the junction does not agree with germline; a read error may underlie this. The V gene is TRBV6-5, the J gene TRBJ2-7, with a possible D match to TRBD2 (6 bases). Germline values: CDR1 MNHEY, CDR2 SVGAGI. This CDR3 has 14 residues. The CDR3 protein is CASSSILGTGESSF. The DNA for the CDR3 is TGTGCCAGCAGTTCTATTCTTGGGACGGGAGAATCTTCCTTC.